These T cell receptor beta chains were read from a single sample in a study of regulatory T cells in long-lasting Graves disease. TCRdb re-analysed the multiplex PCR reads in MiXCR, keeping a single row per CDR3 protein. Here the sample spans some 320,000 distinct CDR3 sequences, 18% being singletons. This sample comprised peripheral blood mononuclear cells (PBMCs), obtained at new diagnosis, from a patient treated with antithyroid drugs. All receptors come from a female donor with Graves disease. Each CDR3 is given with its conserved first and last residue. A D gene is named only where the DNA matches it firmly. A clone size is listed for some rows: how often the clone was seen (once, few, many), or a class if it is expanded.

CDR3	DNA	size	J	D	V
CASSVDRGEKLFF	TGTGCCAGCAGCGTGGACAGGGGTGAAAAACTGTTTTTT	many	TRBJ1-4	TRBD1	TRBV13
CASSMLQANTGELFF	TGTGCCAGTAGTATGCTTCAGGCGAACACCGGGGAGCTGTTTTTT	many	TRBJ2-2	-	TRBV19
CASSLSVLGVGGYTF	TGTGCCAGCAGTTTATCAGTTTTGGGGGTCGGGGGCTACACCTTC	many	TRBJ1-2	-	TRBV27
CASSRMGGHSNTEAFF	TGTGCCAGCAGCCGAATGGGGGGGCATTCTAACACTGAAGCTTTCTTT	few	TRBJ1-1	-	TRBV7-3
CSARSSRSSYEQYF	TGCAGTGCTAGAAGCTCGAGGAGTTCATACGAGCAGTACTTC	many	TRBJ2-7	-	TRBV20-1
CASKTELASYNEQFF	TGCGCCAGCAAAACCGAACTAGCGAGTTACAATGAGCAGTTCTTC	many	TRBJ2-1	TRBD2	TRBV5-1
CASRTGTSSYNEQFF	TGTGCCAGCAGAACCGGGACTAGCTCCTACAATGAGCAGTTCTTC	-	TRBJ2-1	TRBD2	TRBV12-3/TRBV12-4
CASSLQGASHNEQFF	TGCGCCAGCAGCTTACAGGGGGCGAGCCACAATGAGCAGTTCTTC	many	TRBJ2-1	TRBD1	TRBV5-1
CASSPPANEKLFF	TGTGCCAGCTCACCACCGGCTAATGAAAAACTGTTTTTT	many	TRBJ1-4	-	TRBV18
CASSQDRWAGGFTEQLF	TGTGCCAGCAGCCAAGATAGGTGGGCGGGAGGATTCACTGAGCAGCTCTTC	-	TRBJ2-1	TRBD2	TRBV3-1
CASSQPGTGTYEQFF	TGTGCCAGCAGCCAGCCGGGCACAGGGACGTATGAGCAGTTCTTC	many	TRBJ2-1	-	TRBV7-9